Listed below are T cell receptor beta chains from one sample, sequenced in a study of control samples from healthy donors and cancer patients. The assay was immunoSEQ multiplex PCR, and TCRdb's table has in-frame clones only and misses some. In the table there are about 130,000 clones, about 92% of which are singletons. What was sequenced was PBMCs. Receptor source: a man aged 50 or older with head and neck cancer. Each CDR3 is given with its conserved first and last residue. The order of the fields is J gene, D gene, V gene, clone size, CDR3 protein, CDR3 DNA. A D gene is named only where the DNA matches it firmly. Size is stated for part of the rows, as once, few or many counts, or as a class when the clone is expanded.

>TRBJ2-1|NA|TRBV6-5|once
CASSSGGVKGQFF
TGTGCCAGCAGTTCTGGTGGGGTGAAGGGGCAGTTCTTC
>TRBJ1-2|NA|TRBV3-1/TRBV3-2|NA
CASSQDMGRSLDGYTF
TGTGCCAGCAGCCAAGATATGGGCAGGTCCCTTGATGGCTACACCTTC
>TRBJ2-1|NA|TRBV5-8|NA
CASSLDGRNEQFF
TGTGCCAGCAGCTTGGACGGAAGGAATGAGCAGTTCTTC
>TRBJ1-6|NA|TRBV4-3|NA
CASSQEAAGRPPLHF
TGCGCCAGCAGCCAAGAGGCTGCAGGGAGACCACCCCTCCACTTT
>TRBJ1-2|NA|TRBV19|NA
CASSTGRSTGNYGYTF
TGTGCCAGTAGTACAGGACGCTCCACAGGGAACTATGGCTACACCTTC
>TRBJ1-1|TRBD1|TRBV7-8|NA
CASSRQGYTEAFF
TGTGCCAGCAGCAGACAGGGGTACACTGAAGCTTTCTTT
>TRBJ1-4|NA|TRBV30|NA
CAWSAPGGGGEKLFF
TGTGCCTGGAGTGCCCCGGGGGGCGGGGGTGAAAAACTGTTTTTT
>TRBJ1-4|NA|TRBV5-4|NA
CASSLGKGSWEKLFF
TGTGCCAGCAGCCTCGGGAAGGGGTCTTGGGAAAAACTGTTTTTT
>TRBJ1-1|TRBD1|TRBV11-2|NA
CASSKQGAGAEAFF
TGTGCCAGCAGCAAACAGGGGGCCGGCGCTGAAGCTTTCTTT
>TRBJ2-1|TRBD2|TRBV5-1|NA
CASSPSGGVAREQFF
TGCGCCAGCAGCCCTAGCGGGGGGGTAGCCCGTGAGCAGTTCTTC
>TRBJ1-6|TRBD1|TRBV2|NA
CASRTGTGAHNSPLHF
TGTGCCAGCAGAACCGGGACAGGGGCCCATAATTCACCCCTCCACTTT
>TRBJ1-3|NA|TRBV4-3|NA
CASSQAWANSGNTIYF
TGCGCCAGCAGCCAAGCTTGGGCCAACTCTGGAAACACCATATATTTT
>TRBJ1-2|NA|TRBV7-3|NA
CASSFGEGRGYTF
TGTGCCAGCAGCTTCGGGGAGGGGCGCGGCTACACCTTC
>TRBJ2-7|NA|TRBV5-1|NA
CASSLDSHEQYF
TGCGCCAGCAGCTTAGATAGCCACGAGCAGTACTTC
>TRBJ2-2|TRBD2|TRBV6-6|NA
CASSPRSSGTGELFF
TGTGCCAGCAGCCCCAGGTCTAGCGGCACCGGGGAGCTGTTTTTT
>TRBJ2-4|TRBD2|TRBV3-1/TRBV3-2|NA
CASSQDLARGGLSTKNIQYF
TGTGCCAGCAGCCAAGATCTGGCGCGGGGGGGCCTCTCTACCAAAAACATTCAGTACTTC
>TRBJ2-3|NA|TRBV19|NA
CASSIGGRASRNTQYF
TGTGCCAGTAGTATTGGTGGCCGGGCCAGTAGGAATACGCAGTATTTT
>TRBJ2-7|NA|TRBV28|NA
CASSLGDTRRYF
TGTGCCAGCAGTTTAGGGGACACAAGGCGGTACTTC
>TRBJ2-7|NA|TRBV30|NA
CAWTMGSYEQYF
TGTGCCTGGACCATGGGGAGCTACGAGCAGTACTTC
>TRBJ2-1|TRBD2|TRBV4-3|NA
CASSPRTSGGYNEQFF
TGCGCCAGCAGCCCCCGGACTAGCGGGGGATACAATGAGCAGTTCTTC
>TRBJ2-7|NA|TRBV2|NA
CASSGTYEQYF
TGTGCCAGCAGCGGCACCTACGAGCAGTACTTC
>TRBJ1-5|NA|TRBV19|few
CASSLQGPQPQHF
TGTGCCAGTAGCTTACAAGGTCCGCAGCCCCAGCATTTT
>TRBJ2-5|TRBD2|TRBV10-3|NA
CAISDLQGGTDQETQYF
TGTGCCATCAGTGACCTTCAGGGAGGGACGGACCAAGAGACCCAGTACTTC
>TRBJ2-1|NA|TRBV27|NA
CASSLINNEQFF
TGTGCCAGCAGTTTAATCAACAATGAGCAGTTCTTC
>TRBJ2-2|NA|TRBV9|NA
CASSPLRGTGELFF
TGTGCCAGCAGCCCCTTAAGGGGCACCGGGGAGCTGTTTTTT
>TRBJ2-3|NA|TRBV6-5|NA
CASSYGSGVTDTQYF
TGTGCCAGCAGTTACGGGTCGGGGGTAACAGATACGCAGTATTTT
>TRBJ2-1|NA|TRBV5-6|NA
CASSLKQGYNEQFF
TGTGCCAGCAGCTTGAAACAGGGTTACAATGAGCAGTTCTTC
>TRBJ2-1|TRBD2|TRBV10-3|NA
CAIRGTSERRDEQFF
TGTGCCATCAGGGGGACTAGCGAGAGACGCGATGAGCAGTTCTTC
>TRBJ1-1|NA|TRBV5-4|NA
CASSHKRVTEAFF
TGTGCCAGCAGCCATAAGCGGGTCACTGAAGCTTTCTTT
>TRBJ1-4|TRBD1|TRBV10-2|NA
CASSEFDRGPNEKLFF
TGCGCCAGCAGTGAGTTCGACAGGGGGCCAAATGAAAAACTGTTTTTT
>TRBJ1-2|TRBD1|TRBV6-5|NA
CASSSPGTGVGYTF
TGTGCCAGCAGTTCCCCGGGGACAGGGGTGGGCTACACCTTC
>TRBJ2-5|TRBD2|TRBV18|NA
CASSRGTSGPSETQYF
TGTGCCAGCTCACGAGGGACTAGCGGGCCATCAGAGACCCAGTACTTC
>TRBJ1-1|TRBD1|TRBV5-6|NA
CASSQEATGSGTEAFF
TGTGCCAGCAGCCAAGAAGCGACAGGGAGCGGCACTGAAGCTTTCTTT
>TRBJ2-6|NA|TRBV28|NA
CASSLRARGANVLTF
TGTGCCAGCAGTTTGAGGGCGCGGGGGGCCAACGTCCTGACTTTC
>TRBJ1-2|TRBD1|TRBV6-6|few
CASSRDRGMYGYTF
TGTGCCAGCAGTCGGGACAGGGGGATGTATGGCTACACCTTC
>TRBJ1-4|TRBD1|TRBV7-4|NA
CASSFAGQGEKLFF
TGTGCCAGCAGCTTTGCGGGACAGGGAGAAAAACTGTTTTTT
>TRBJ2-2|NA|TRBV7-3|NA
CASTPIITGTLTVTGELFF
TGTGCCAGCACACCCATCATAACCGGGACTTTAACCGTCACCGGGGAGCTGTTTTTT
>TRBJ2-3|TRBD2|TRBV9|NA
CASSARAGAVTDTQYF
TGTGCCAGCAGCGCCCGAGCGGGGGCCGTCACAGATACGCAGTATTTT
>TRBJ1-3|NA|TRBV10-3|NA
CAITNQSSGNTIYF
TGTGCCATCACCAACCAGTCCTCTGGAAACACCATATATTTT
>TRBJ2-5|NA|TRBV7-9|NA
CASTSVGTPQETQYF
TGTGCCAGCACCTCAGTCGGGACACCTCAAGAGACCCAGTACTTC
>TRBJ2-3|NA|TRBV5-1|NA
CASTRRASGTDTQYF
TGCGCCAGCACCCGGAGGGCCTCTGGGACAGATACGCAGTATTTT
>TRBJ1-4|NA|TRBV6-2/TRBV6-3|NA
CASSYPGADEKLFF
TGTGCCAGCAGTTATCCGGGGGCTGATGAAAAACTGTTTTTT
>TRBJ1-5|NA|TRBV5-1|NA
CASSLDSVNQPQHF
TGCGCCAGCAGCTTAGACAGCGTCAATCAGCCCCAGCATTTT
>TRBJ2-5|NA|TRBV5-6|NA
CASSLVRGPPQETQYF
TGTGCCAGCAGCTTGGTACGGGGGCCCCCCCAAGAGACCCAGTACTTC
>TRBJ1-2|NA|TRBV6-4|NA
CASKGECGYTF
TGTGCCAGCAAGGGGGAGTGCGGCTACACCTTC
>TRBJ2-1|TRBD2|TRBV27|NA
CASMEASGGVTNEQFF
TGTGCCAGCATGGAGGCTAGCGGGGGGGTCACTAATGAGCAGTTCTTC
>TRBJ1-5|NA|TRBV29-1|once
CSVRVGEAQPQHF
TGCAGCGTTCGGGTAGGGGAAGCTCAGCCCCAGCATTTT
>TRBJ2-3|NA|TRBV30|NA
CAWSYRDSWWGNTQYF
TGTGCCTGGAGTTACCGGGACTCGTGGTGGGGGAATACGCAGTATTTT
>TRBJ2-2|NA|TRBV19|NA
CASSIKGSYTGELFF
TGTGCCAGTAGTATAAAGGGGTCGTACACCGGGGAGCTGTTTTTT
>TRBJ2-3|NA|TRBV7-2|NA
CASSLVGFSTDTQYF
TGTGCCAGCAGCTTAGTTGGCTTTTCCACAGATACGCAGTATTTT
>TRBJ1-1|NA|TRBV6-5|NA
CASSYYGRVNTEAFF
TGTGCCAGCAGTTACTACGGGAGGGTGAACACTGAAGCTTTCTTT
>TRBJ2-3|NA|TRBV4-2|NA
CASSERAYTDTQYF
TGTGCCAGCAGCGAAAGGGCTTACACAGATACGCAGTATTTT
>TRBJ2-2|TRBD1|TRBV27|NA
CASSFRGLNTGELFF
TGTGCCAGCAGTTTCAGGGGGCTTAACACCGGGGAGCTGTTTTTT
>TRBJ2-1|TRBD2|TRBV19|once
CASSIGLAGGNEQFF
TGTGCCAGTAGTATAGGACTAGCAGGAGGAAATGAGCAGTTCTTC
>TRBJ2-1|TRBD2|TRBV18|NA
CASSPYAPRGVLEQFF
TGTGCCAGCTCACCATATGCTCCTCGGGGGGTTTTGGAGCAGTTCTTC